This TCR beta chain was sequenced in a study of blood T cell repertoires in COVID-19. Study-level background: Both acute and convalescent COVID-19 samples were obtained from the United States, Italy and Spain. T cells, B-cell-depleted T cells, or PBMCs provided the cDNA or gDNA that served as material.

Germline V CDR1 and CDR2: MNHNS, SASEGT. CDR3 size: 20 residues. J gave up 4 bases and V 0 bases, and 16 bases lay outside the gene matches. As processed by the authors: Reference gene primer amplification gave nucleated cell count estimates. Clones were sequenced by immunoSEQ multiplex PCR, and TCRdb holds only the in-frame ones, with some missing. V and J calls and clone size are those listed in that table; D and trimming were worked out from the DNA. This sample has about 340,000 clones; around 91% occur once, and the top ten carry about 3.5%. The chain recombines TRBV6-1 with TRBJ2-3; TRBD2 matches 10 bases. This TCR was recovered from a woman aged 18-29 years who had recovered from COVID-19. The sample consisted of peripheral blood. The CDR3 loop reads CASSEALGLAGVGVADTQYF. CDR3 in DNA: TGTGCCAGCAGTGAAGCGCTAGGGCTAGCGGGAGTTGGGGTAGCAGATACGCAGTATTTT.